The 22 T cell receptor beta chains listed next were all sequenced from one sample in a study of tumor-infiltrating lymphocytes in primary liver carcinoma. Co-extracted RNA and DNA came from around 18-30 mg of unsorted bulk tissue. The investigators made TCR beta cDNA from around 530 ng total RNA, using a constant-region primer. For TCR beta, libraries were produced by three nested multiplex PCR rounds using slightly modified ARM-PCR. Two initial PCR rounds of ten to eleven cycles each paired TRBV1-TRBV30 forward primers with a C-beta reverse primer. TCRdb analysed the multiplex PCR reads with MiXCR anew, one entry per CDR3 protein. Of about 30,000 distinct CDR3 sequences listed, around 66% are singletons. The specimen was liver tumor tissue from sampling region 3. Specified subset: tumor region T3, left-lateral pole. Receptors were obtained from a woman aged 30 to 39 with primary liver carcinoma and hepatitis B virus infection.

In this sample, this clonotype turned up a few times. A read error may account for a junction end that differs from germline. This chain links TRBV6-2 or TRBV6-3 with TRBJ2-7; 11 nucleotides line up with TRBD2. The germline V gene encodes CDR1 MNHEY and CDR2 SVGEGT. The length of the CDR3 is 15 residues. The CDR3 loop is CASSSGTSGRYEHYF. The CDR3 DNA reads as TGTGCCAGCAGCTCCGGGACTAGCGGAAGATACGAGCATTACTTC.

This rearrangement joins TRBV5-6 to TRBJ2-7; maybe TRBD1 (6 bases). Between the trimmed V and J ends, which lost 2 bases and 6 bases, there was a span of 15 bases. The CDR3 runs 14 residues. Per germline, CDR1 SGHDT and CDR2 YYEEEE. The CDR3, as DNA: TGTGCCAGCAGCTTTGGGACAAGGGCTTTCGAGCAGTACTTC. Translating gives CASSFGTRAFEQYF.

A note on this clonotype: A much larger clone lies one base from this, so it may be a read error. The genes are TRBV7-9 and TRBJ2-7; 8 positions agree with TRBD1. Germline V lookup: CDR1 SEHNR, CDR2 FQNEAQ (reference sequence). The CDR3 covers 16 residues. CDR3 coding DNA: TGTGACAGCAGCCCCTGGGATCAGGGGGCGGACTACGAGCAGTACTTC. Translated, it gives CDSSPWDQGADYEQYF. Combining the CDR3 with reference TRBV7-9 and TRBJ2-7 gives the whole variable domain DTGVSQNPRHKITKRGQNVTFRCDPISEHNRLYWYRQTLGQGPEFLTYFQNEAQLEKSRLLSDRFSAERPKGSFSTLEIQRTEQGDSAMYLCDSSPWDQGADYEQYFGPGTRLTVT.

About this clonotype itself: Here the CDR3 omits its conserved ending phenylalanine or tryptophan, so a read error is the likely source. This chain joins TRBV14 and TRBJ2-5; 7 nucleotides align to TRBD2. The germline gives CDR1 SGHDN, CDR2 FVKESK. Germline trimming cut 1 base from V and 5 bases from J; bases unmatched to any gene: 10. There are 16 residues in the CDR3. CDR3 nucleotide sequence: TGTGCCAGCAGCCAAGGCGTGACGGGAGGCGACGAGACCCAGTACATC. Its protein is CASSQGVTGGDETQYI.

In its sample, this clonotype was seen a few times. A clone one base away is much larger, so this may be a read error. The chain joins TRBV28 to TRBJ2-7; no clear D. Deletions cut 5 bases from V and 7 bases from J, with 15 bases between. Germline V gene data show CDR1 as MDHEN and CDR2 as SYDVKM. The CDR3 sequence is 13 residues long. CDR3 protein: CASSPKILGEQYF. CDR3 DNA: TGTGCCAGCAGTCCGAAGATCCTTGGTGAGCAGTACTTC.

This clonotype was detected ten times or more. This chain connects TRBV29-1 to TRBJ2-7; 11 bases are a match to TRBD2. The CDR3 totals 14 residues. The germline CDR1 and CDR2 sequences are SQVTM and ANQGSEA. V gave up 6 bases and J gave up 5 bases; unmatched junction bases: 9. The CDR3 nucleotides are TGCAGCGTCGCCCTTGGGACTAGCGGCCACGAGCAGTACTTC. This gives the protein CSVALGTSGHEQYF.

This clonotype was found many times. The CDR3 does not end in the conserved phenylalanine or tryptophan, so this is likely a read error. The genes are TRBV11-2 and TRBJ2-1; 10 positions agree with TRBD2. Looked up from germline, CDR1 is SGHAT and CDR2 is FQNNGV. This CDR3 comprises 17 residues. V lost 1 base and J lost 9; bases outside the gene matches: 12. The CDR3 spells CASSLALAGVVRSEQFL. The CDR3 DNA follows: TGTGCCAGCAGCTTAGCGCTAGCGGGAGTCGTTCGGAGTGAGCAGTTCCTC.

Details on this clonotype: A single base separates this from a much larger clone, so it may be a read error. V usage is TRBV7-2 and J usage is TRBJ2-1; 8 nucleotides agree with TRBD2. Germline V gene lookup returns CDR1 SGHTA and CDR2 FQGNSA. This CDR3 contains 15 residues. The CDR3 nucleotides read TGTGTCAGCAGCTTAACTAGCGGACCCTACAATGAGCAGTTCTTC. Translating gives CVSSLTSGPYNEQFF.

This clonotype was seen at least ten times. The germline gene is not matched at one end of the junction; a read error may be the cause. In DNA, the CDR3 is TGTGTCAGCAGCTTAGAGCCTACTAACTATGGCTACACCTTC. Residues: CVSSLEPTNYGYTF. This rearrangement joins TRBV11-2 to TRBJ1-2; D remains unclear. Germline values: CDR1 SGHAT, CDR2 FQNNGV. CDR3 length: 14 amino acids.

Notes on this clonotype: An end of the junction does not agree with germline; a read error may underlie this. DNA of the CDR3: TGTGCCAGCGGCTTTAGTCGGAGCCACTATAATTCACCCCTCCACTTT. This sequence encodes CASGFSRSHYNSPLHF. This chain joins TRBV11-2 and TRBJ1-6, with D uncertain. Germline lookup yields CDR1 SGHAT and CDR2 FQNNGV. The CDR3 runs to 16 residues.

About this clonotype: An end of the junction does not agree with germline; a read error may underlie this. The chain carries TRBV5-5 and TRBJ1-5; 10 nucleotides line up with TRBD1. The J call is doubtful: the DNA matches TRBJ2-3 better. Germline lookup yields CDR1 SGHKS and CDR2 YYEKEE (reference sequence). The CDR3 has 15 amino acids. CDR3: CVSSQDRGVHQPQYF. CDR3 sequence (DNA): TGTGTCAGCAGCCAGGACAGGGGGGTTCATCAGCCCCAGTATTTT.

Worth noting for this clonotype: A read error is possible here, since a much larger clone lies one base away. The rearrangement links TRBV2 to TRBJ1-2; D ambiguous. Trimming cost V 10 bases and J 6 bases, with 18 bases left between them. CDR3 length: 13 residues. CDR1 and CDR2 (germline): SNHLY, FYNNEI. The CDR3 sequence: CATTWDFGDGYTF. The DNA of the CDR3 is TGTGCCACAACCTGGGATTTTGGGGATGGCTACACCTTC.

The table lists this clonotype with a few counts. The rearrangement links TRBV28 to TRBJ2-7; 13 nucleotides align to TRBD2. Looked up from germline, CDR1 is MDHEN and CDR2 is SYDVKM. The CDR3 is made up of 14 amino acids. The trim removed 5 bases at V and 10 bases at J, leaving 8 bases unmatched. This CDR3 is CASSPYTSGRAQYF. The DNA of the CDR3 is TGTGCCAGCAGTCCCTACACTAGCGGGAGGGCCCAGTACTTC.

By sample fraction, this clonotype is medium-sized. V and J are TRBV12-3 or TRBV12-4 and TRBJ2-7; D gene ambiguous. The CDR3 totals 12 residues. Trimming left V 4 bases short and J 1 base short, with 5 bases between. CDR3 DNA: TGTGCCAGCAGTTCCCAATCCTACGAGCAGTACTTC. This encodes CASSSQSYEQYF.

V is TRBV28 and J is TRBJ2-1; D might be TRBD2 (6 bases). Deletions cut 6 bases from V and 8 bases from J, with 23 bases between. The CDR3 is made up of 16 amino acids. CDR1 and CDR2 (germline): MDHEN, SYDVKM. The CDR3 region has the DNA TGTGCCAGCAGCCCCGGGACTGGTGGGAGCACACATGAGCAGTTCTTC. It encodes CASSPGTGGSTHEQFF.

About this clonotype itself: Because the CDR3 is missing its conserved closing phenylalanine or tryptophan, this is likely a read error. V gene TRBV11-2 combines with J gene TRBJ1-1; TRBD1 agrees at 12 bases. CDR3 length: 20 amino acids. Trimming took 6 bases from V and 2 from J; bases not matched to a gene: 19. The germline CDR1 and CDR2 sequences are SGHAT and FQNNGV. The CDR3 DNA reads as TGTGCCAGCAGAGCTCGGGACAGGGGGCGCAAGAGGATGAGTAACACTGAAGCTTTCATT. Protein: CASRARDRGRKRMSNTEAFI.

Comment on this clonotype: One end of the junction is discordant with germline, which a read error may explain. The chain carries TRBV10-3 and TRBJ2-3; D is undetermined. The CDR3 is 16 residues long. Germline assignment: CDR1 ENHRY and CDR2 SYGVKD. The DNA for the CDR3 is TGTGCCATCAGTGAGTCGACTTGGCGGAGCACAAATACGCAGTATTTT. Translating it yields CAISESTWRSTNTQYF.

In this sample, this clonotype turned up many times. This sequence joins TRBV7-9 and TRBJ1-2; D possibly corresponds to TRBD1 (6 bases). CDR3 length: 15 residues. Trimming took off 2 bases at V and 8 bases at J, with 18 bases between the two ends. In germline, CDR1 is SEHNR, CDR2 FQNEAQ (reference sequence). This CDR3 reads CASSLRSGQGHGYTF. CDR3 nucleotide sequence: TGTGCCAGCAGCTTACGGAGCGGGCAGGGGCACGGCTACACCTTC.

The CDR3 DNA follows: TGTGCCAGCAGTGACTCCGAGGGGGTCAGCAGGGAGCTGTTTTTT. This sequence encodes CASSDSEGVSRELFF. The chain links TRBV6-4 to TRBJ2-2; D is possibly TRBD1 (6 bases). The CDR3 covers 15 residues. Trimming pared 0 bases from V and 9 bases from J, leaving 14 bases between. Germline V lookup: CDR1 MRHNA, CDR2 SNTAGT.

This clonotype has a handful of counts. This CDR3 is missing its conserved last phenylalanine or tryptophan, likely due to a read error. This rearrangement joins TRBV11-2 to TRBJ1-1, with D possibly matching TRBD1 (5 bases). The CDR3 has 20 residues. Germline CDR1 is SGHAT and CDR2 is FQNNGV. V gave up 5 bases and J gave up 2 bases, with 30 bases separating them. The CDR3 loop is CASSARDRGRKRWSNTEAFL. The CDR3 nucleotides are TGTGCCAGCAGCGCTCGGGATAGGGGTCGCAAGAGGTGGAGTAACACTGAAGCTTTCCTT.

CDR3 amino acids: CASCVRDRVRKRWSNTEAFF. The CDR3 DNA is TGTGCCAGCTGCGTTCGGGACAGGGTGCGCAAGAGGTGGAGTAACACTGAAGCTTTCTTT. This chain joins TRBV11-2 and TRBJ1-1; 9 bases are shared with TRBD1. The CDR3 has 20 residues. V was clipped by 8 bases and J by 2 bases; unmatched bases: 24. CDR1 is SGHAT, CDR2 FQNNGV, per germline.

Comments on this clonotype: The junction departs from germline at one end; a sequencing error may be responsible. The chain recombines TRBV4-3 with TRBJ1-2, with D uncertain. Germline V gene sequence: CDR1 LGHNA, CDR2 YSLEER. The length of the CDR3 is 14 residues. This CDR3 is CPSSAEMEIYSYTF. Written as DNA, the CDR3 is TGCCCCAGCAGCGCTGAGATGGAGATCTATAGCTACACCTTC.